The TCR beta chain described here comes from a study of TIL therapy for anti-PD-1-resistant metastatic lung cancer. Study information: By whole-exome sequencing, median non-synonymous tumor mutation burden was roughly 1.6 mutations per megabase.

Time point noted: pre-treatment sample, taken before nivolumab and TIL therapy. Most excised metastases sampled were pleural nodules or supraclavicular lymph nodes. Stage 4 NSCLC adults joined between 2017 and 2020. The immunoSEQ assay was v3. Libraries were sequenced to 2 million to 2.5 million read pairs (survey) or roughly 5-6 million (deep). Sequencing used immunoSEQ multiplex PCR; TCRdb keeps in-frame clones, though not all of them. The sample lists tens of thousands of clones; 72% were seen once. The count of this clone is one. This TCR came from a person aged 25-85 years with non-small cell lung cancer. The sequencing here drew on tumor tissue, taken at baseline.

The CDR3 region is CASSIVQGGYTF. The CDR3 region has the DNA TGTGCCAGTAGTATCGTCCAAGGCGGCTACACCTTC. The V and J genes are TRBV19 and TRBJ1-2, with D unresolved. This CDR3 is 12 amino acids long. Germline loops: CDR1 LNHDA, CDR2 SQIVND (reference sequence). Trimming shortened V by 3 bases and J by 8 bases, and 10 bases separated the two germline ends.